Included here is one T cell receptor (beta chain) sequence, with context. Antigen unknown. The sample comes from a study of T cell responses to AZD1222 COVID-19 vaccine. For the study at large: Pooling was applied to second doses at about 4 or about 12 weeks.

General observations from the study: Seropositive status at baseline applied to only a handful of AZD1222 recipients.

Some clones are missing from TCRdb's copy, which holds only in-frame ones; the method was immunoSEQ multiplex PCR. The sample yields roughly 120,000 clones, 70% to 90% seen once. Germline loops: CDR1 LGHNA, CDR2 YNFKEQ. CDR3 size: 15 residues. Between the trimmed V and J ends, which lost 4 bases and 2 bases, there was a span of 12 bases. The rearrangement uses TRBV4-2 and TRBJ1-3, with D perhaps matching TRBD1 (6 bases). This receptor was obtained from an adult in good health. Material: peripheral blood, obtained on day 0 of AZD1222 vaccination. The CDR3 loop is CASSPGQSAGNTIYF. Here the CDR3 DNA reads TGTGCCAGCAGCCCAGGACAGAGCGCTGGAAACACCATATATTTT.